This T cell receptor beta chain derives from a study of blood T cell repertoires in COVID-19. Germline assignment: CDR1 SGHAT and CDR2 FQNNGV. J lost 9 bases, V lost 1 base, and 12 bases had no gene match. CDR3 length equals 18 residues. Here immunoSEQ multiplex PCR was the method, and the copy in TCRdb shows in-frame clones only, minus some. The table shows roughly 73,000 clones, with 86% occurring only once. Sequencing was done on a sample of peripheral blood. The V and J genes are TRBV11-2 and TRBJ2-1; 13 bases agree with TRBD2. This receptor was taken from a man between 65 and 85 years old with active COVID-19. CDR3 in amino acids: CASSLGLAGGPGGGEQFF. CDR3 DNA sequence: TGTGCCAGCAGCTTAGGACTAGCGGGAGGACCCGGGGGTGGTGAGCAGTTCTTC.